The T cell receptor (beta chain) described here comes from a study of blood T cell repertoires in COVID-19. CDR1 and CDR2 from the germline V gene are SGHKS and YYEKEE (reference sequence). The V and J ends lost 4 bases and 15 bases, in that order; junction bases with no gene match: 18. This CDR3 comprises 16 residues. TCRdb keeps only in-frame clones here, not all; method: immunoSEQ multiplex PCR. Of approximately 46,000 clones in the sample, about 90% are singletons; the top ten hold about 2.6%. The sequencing sample was made of peripheral blood. V gene TRBV5-5 combines with J gene TRBJ1-6; 8 bases match TRBD1. This clonotype was obtained from a man aged 50-59 years with active COVID-19. The CDR3 spells CASSPTSSRTGINLHF. In DNA, the CDR3 is TGTGCCAGCAGCCCTACCTCGTCCAGGACAGGGATCAACCTCCACTTT.